The 14 T cell receptor beta chains presented below share a single source sample, sequenced in a study of cytomegalovirus exposure and HLA in healthy donors. Vbeta (60) and Jbeta (13) primers were used in the PCR. Profiled with immunoSEQ multiplex PCR; TCRdb holds only in-frame clones, not every one. The sample has a few hundred thousand clones, around 90% seen once. The sequenced material came from PBMCs. Receptor source: a girl aged 2-15 years in good health and CMV-seronegative.

The genes are TRBV5-4 and TRBJ2-7; 7 nucleotides agree with TRBD2. V was pared by 0 bases and J by 5 bases, with 5 bases of the junction left unmatched. Germline lookup yields CDR1 SGHNT and CDR2 YYREEE (reference sequence). This CDR3 has 14 residues. CDR3 in amino acids: CASSLAERDDEQYF. In DNA form, the CDR3 reads TGTGCCAGCAGCTTGGCTGAGCGGGACGACGAGCAGTACTTC.

The genes are TRBV6-5 and TRBJ1-2, with 8 positions matching TRBD1. CDR1 MNHEY and CDR2 SVGAGI come from the germline V gene. The CDR3 consists of 15 residues. V was clipped by 7 bases and J by 4 bases; unmatched bases: 11. The CDR3 region is CASTSSGQGAYGYTF. For the CDR3, the DNA is TGTGCCAGCACTAGCAGCGGACAGGGAGCCTATGGCTACACCTTC.

This chain joins TRBV9 and TRBJ2-3; D is possibly TRBD2 (5 bases). The CDR3 has 12 residues. V lost 7 bases, J lost 2 bases, and 8 bases lay in between. Germline V gene data show CDR1 as SGDLS and CDR2 as YYNGEE. In DNA, the CDR3 is TGTGCCAGCCGGGGTATCACAGATACGCAGTATTTT. Protein product: CASRGITDTQYF.

This chain links TRBV18 with TRBJ1-3; perhaps TRBD1 as D (6 bases). The length of the CDR3 is 15 residues. V was clipped by 3 bases and J by 3 bases, with 12 bases between them. Germline CDR1 KGHSH, CDR2 LQKENI. The CDR3 nucleotides read TGTGCCAGCTCACCGGCACAGGGTTTTGGAAACACCATATATTTT. It translates to CASSPAQGFGNTIYF.

The CDR3 is CASSVQGALAAKLFF. DNA of the CDR3: TGTGCCAGCAGTGTACAGGGGGCTTTGGCTGCAAAACTGTTTTTT. The chain links TRBV2 to TRBJ1-4; 9 nucleotides match TRBD1. The CDR3 is 15 amino acids. J lost 10 bases, V lost 4 bases, and 10 bases had no gene match. CDR1 is SNHLY and CDR2 is FYNNEI in the germline V gene.

V is TRBV19 and J is TRBJ2-7, with 11 bases identical to TRBD1. V dropped 5 bases and J dropped 7; count of bases not matched to a gene: 4. The CDR3 totals 13 residues. Germline V gives CDR1 LNHDA, CDR2 SQIVND (reference sequence). CDR3 sequence reads: CASSGQGANEQYF. The CDR3 DNA sequence: TGTGCCAGTAGTGGACAGGGGGCAAATGAGCAGTACTTC.

This clone appeared a single time. V gene TRBV5-1 combines with J gene TRBJ2-5; 8 bases align to TRBD1. This CDR3 region has 14 residues. V dropped 4 bases and J dropped 10; count of bases not matched to a gene: 12. CDR1 is SGHRS and CDR2 is YFSETQ in the germline V gene. DNA of the CDR3: TGCGCCAGCAGCCCTTCGGACAGGGCTACGGGCCAGTACTTC. It is translated as CASSPSDRATGQYF.

The chain links TRBV9 to TRBJ2-5; TRBD2 matches 12 bases. The CDR3 totals 15 residues. Trimming at V came to 0 bases and at J to 5 bases, leaving 2 bases not matched to a gene. Per germline, CDR1 SGDLS and CDR2 YYNGEE. CDR3 residues: CASSVGTSGVETQYF. The CDR3 DNA is TGTGCCAGCAGCGTAGGGACTAGCGGGGTGGAGACCCAGTACTTC.

This chain connects TRBV15 to TRBJ1-2; 11 nucleotides match TRBD1. The V segment lost 0 bases and the J segment 2 bases; nucleotides outside the gene matches: 5. CDR1 and CDR2 from the germline V gene are LNHNV and YYDKDF (reference sequence). CDR3 length: 17 residues. CDR3 protein: CATSRDWGTGGNYGYTF. DNA for the CDR3: TGTGCCACCAGCAGAGATTGGGGGACAGGGGGAAACTATGGCTACACCTTC. Combining the CDR3 with reference TRBV15 and TRBJ1-2 gives the whole variable domain DAMVIQNPRYQVTQFGKPVTLSCSQTLNHNVMYWYQQKSSQAPKLLFHYYDKDFNNEADTPDNFQSRRPNTSFCFLDIRSPGLGDTAMYLCATSRDWGTGGNYGYTFGSGTRLTVV.

The CDR3 sequence is CASSVYPAGGKENQETQYF. The CDR3 coding sequence is TGTGCCAGCTCGGTGTATCCAGCGGGAGGAAAGGAAAACCAAGAGACCCAGTACTTC. This sequence joins TRBV18 and TRBJ2-5, with TRBD2 matching 9 bases. From germline, CDR1 is KGHSH and CDR2 LQKENI. The CDR3 is 19 residues long. J gave up 0 bases and V 6 bases, and 17 bases lay outside the gene matches. Using reference TRBV18 and TRBJ2-5 for the parts outside the CDR3, the full variable domain is NAGVMQNPRHLVRRRGQEARLRCSPMKGHSHVYWYRQLPEEGLKFMVYLQKENIIDESGMPKERFSAEFPKEGPSILRIQQVVRGDSAAYFCASSVYPAGGKENQETQYFGPGTRLLVL.

The V gene is TRBV18, the J gene TRBJ2-3, with 11 positions matching TRBD1. Germline CDR1 KGHSH, CDR2 LQKENI. The CDR3 covers 15 residues. V lost 3 bases to trimming and J lost 3 bases; unmatched junction nucleotides: 2. This chain's CDR3 is CASSPGQGATDTQYF. The CDR3 nucleotides are TGTGCCAGCTCACCTGGACAGGGGGCAACAGATACGCAGTATTTT.

V gene TRBV9 combines with J gene TRBJ1-1, with 8 bases identical to TRBD1. The CDR3 has 14 amino acids. CDR1 SGDLS and CDR2 YYNGEE come from the germline V gene. Losses at the gene ends were 1 base for V and 1 base for J; bases not matched to a gene: 0. The CDR3 sequence is CASSVQGANTEAFF. CDR3 DNA sequence: TGTGCCAGCAGCGTACAGGGGGCGAACACTGAAGCTTTCTTT.

The chain employs TRBV25-1 and TRBJ1-6, with 9 positions matching TRBD1. This CDR3 contains 16 residues. Germline-derived CDR1 and CDR2 are MGHDK and SYGVNS. V lost 2 bases to trimming and J lost 9 bases; unmatched junction nucleotides: 8. CDR3 protein: CASSEAGQGGRSPLHF. The CDR3 DNA is TGTGCCAGCAGTGAAGCGGGACAGGGAGGTCGTTCACCCCTCCACTTT.

The rearrangement uses TRBV19 and TRBJ1-4; TRBD1 agrees at 7 bases. In germline, CDR1 is LNHDA, CDR2 SQIVND (reference sequence). There are 14 residues in the CDR3. J lost 10 bases, V lost 10 bases, and 15 bases had no gene match. CDR3 in amino acids: CATAGDRDLRKLFF. The DNA of the CDR3 is TGTGCCACCGCCGGGGACAGAGACCTCAGAAAACTGTTTTTT.